Each of the 18 T cell receptor beta chains below was sequenced from the same sample in a study of OX40 agonist ivuxolimab in advanced cancers. Repertoires were generated with immunoSEQ multiplex PCR, while TCRdb's copy carries only in-frame clones and drops some. Of about 83,000 clones listed, about 85% are singletons. This specimen was CD4+ or CD8+ T cells sorted from blood, taken in a trial of the OX40 agonist ivuxolimab. The receptors were sampled from an adult with an advanced solid tumor such as melanoma, head and neck, liver or kidney cancer.

This clone was detected a few times. V usage is TRBV6-1 and J usage is TRBJ1-3, with D unclear. The CDR3 consists of 13 residues. Germline-derived CDR1 and CDR2 are MNHNS and SASEGT. Trimming removed 3 bases from V and 2 bases from J, with 5 bases in between. Written as DNA, the CDR3 is TGTGCCAGCAGTGACCCAACTGGAAACACCATATATTTT. It yields the protein CASSDPTGNTIYF.

V gene TRBV30 combines with J gene TRBJ1-1, with unresolved D. V dropped 7 bases and J dropped 5 bases, with 17 bases sitting between them. This CDR3 comprises 13 residues. The germline V gene encodes CDR1 GTSNPN and CDR2 SVGIG (reference sequence). The CDR3 region has the DNA TGTGCCTACGGGCCCGGAGTGGGGACTGAAGCTTTCTTT. Its protein is CAYGPGVGTEAFF.

This chain joins TRBV5-3 and TRBJ2-3, with D unresolved. Being an ORF, TRBV5-3 has a function that is uncertain. Trimming removed 5 bases from V and 6 bases from J, with 13 bases in between. The CDR3 runs to 13 residues. The CDR3 coding sequence is TGTGCCAGAAGTCCTACTTCGACCGATACGCAGTATTTT. Its translation is CARSPTSTDTQYF.

In its sample, this clone was seen once. The genes are TRBV4-1 and TRBJ2-5; no clear D gene. Germline lookup yields CDR1 MGHRA and CDR2 YSYEKL. This CDR3 spans 15 amino acids. With 1 base removed from V and 2 bases from J, the gap between germline ends came to 11 bases. CDR3 residues: CASSQGATSQETQYF. In DNA form, the CDR3 reads TGCGCCAGCAGCCAAGGTGCGACGAGTCAAGAGACCCAGTACTTC.

This chain connects TRBV30 to TRBJ2-7; 7 bases agree with TRBD1. Germline V lookup: CDR1 GTSNPN, CDR2 SVGIG (reference sequence). The CDR3 contains 13 residues. J lost 3 bases, V lost 5 bases, and 7 bases had no gene match. The DNA for the CDR3 is TGTGCCTGGGGACGGGACAGTCTCTACGAGCAGTACTTC. Translating gives CAWGRDSLYEQYF.

This clone has just a few counts. CDR3 residues: CASSRGPPNYGYTF. In nucleotides, the CDR3 is TGTGCCAGCAGCAGGGGGCCGCCTAACTATGGCTACACCTTC. V is TRBV21-1 and J is TRBJ1-2; TRBD1 reflects the table's D call only, with no check against the DNA. TRBV21-1 is designated a pseudogene. This CDR3 is built from 14 residues.

The CDR3 sequence: CASSEFYNMNTEAFF. The CDR3 DNA sequence: TGTGCCAGCAGTGAATTCTATAACATGAACACTGAAGCTTTCTTT. The rearrangement joins TRBV6-1 to TRBJ1-1; D is uncertain. There are 15 residues in the CDR3. The germline CDR1 and CDR2 sequences are MNHNS and SASEGT. The V end lost 2 bases, the J end lost 0 bases, and 10 bases lay between the germline ends.

This clone was recorded only once. The chain recombines TRBV5-6 with TRBJ2-5; 9 positions agree with TRBD1. CDR3 length: 16 amino acids. Germline values: CDR1 SGHDT, CDR2 YYEEEE. V was clipped by 3 bases and J by 4 bases; unmatched bases: 10. As DNA, the CDR3 is TGTGCCAGCAGCTATGGGGGACAGGGAGGTGGAGAGACCCAGTACTTC. Its protein is CASSYGGQGGGETQYF.

Details on this clone: Within the sample, other DNA sequences also encode this same CDR3. This chain uses TRBV6-5 with TRBJ2-2; the D gene is possibly TRBD2 (7 bases). Germline loops: CDR1 MNHEY, CDR2 SVGAGI. Trimming stripped 6 bases from V and 3 bases from J, with 14 bases between. This CDR3 has 15 residues. The CDR3 loop is CASRLTGGDTGELFF. DNA of the CDR3: TGTGCCAGCAGACTCACGGGGGGCGACACCGGGGAGCTGTTTTTT.

As regards this clone: In the same sample, other DNA sequences code for this CDR3. J is TRBJ1-4 and V is TRBV7-9; 8 positions match TRBD1. The V segment lost 4 bases and the J segment 4 bases; nucleotides outside the gene matches: 5. The CDR3 contains 15 residues. Germline lookup yields CDR1 SEHNR and CDR2 FQNEAQ (reference sequence). The CDR3 DNA sequence: TGTGCCAGCAGCTCTCAGGGGGCAAGTAATGAAAAACTGTTTTTT. It specifies CASSSQGASNEKLFF.

V is TRBV9 and J is TRBJ1-5; D is undetermined. The CDR3 sequence is 16 residues long. Trimming shortened V by 7 bases and J by 0 bases, and 17 bases separated the two germline ends. Per the germline V gene, CDR1 is SGDLS and CDR2 is YYNGEE. The CDR3 here is CASPLPKLGSNQPQHF. CDR3 sequence (DNA): TGTGCCAGCCCACTTCCCAAGTTGGGTAGCAATCAGCCCCAGCATTTT. The full variable domain, rest sourced from reference TRBV9 and TRBJ1-5, is DSGVTQTPKHLITATGQRVTLRCSPRSGDLSVYWYQQSLDQGLQFLIQYYNGEERAKGNILERFSAQQFPDLHSELNLSSLELGDSALYFCASPLPKLGSNQPQHFGDGTRLSIL.

The J gene is TRBJ2-3, the V gene TRBV7-3, with D perhaps being TRBD1 or TRBD2 (6 bases each). Germline assignment: CDR1 SGHTA and CDR2 FQGTGA. This CDR3 has 15 amino acids. V lost 5 bases and J lost 0, with 12 bases in between. The CDR3 bases are TGTGCCAGCAGCCAGCAGGGGACTAGCACAGATACGCAGTATTTT. Translated: CASSQQGTSTDTQYF.

This chain connects TRBV18 to TRBJ2-2; D could derive from TRBD1 or TRBD2 (6 bases each). V was pared by 1 base and J by 3 bases, with 15 bases between. CDR1 and CDR2 (germline): KGHSH, LQKENI. CDR3 size: 17 residues. The chain's CDR3 is CASSPLFRGRDTGELFF. CDR3 nucleotides: TGTGCCAGCTCACCACTGTTCCGGGGGCGCGACACCGGGGAGCTGTTTTTT.

The chain uses TRBV5-8 and TRBJ1-1; D may be TRBD1 (5 bases). The V and J ends lost 1 base and 2 bases respectively, with 12 bases between them. CDR3 length equals 15 residues. Germline loops: CDR1 SGHTS, CDR2 YDEGEE. Written as DNA, the CDR3 is TGTGCCAGCAGCTTGTATCAGGGTGGCAACACTGAAGCTTTCTTT. Translated: CASSLYQGGNTEAFF.

The sample holds one count of this clone. The chain has TRBV5-1 and TRBJ2-7; the match to TRBD2 covers 9 bases. This CDR3 spans 15 amino acids. Germline V gene lookup returns CDR1 SGHRS and CDR2 YFSETQ. V shed 4 bases, J shed 5 bases, and the junction held 10 bases outside the gene matches. The CDR3: CASSPGRAGGNEQYF. CDR3 DNA sequence: TGCGCCAGCAGCCCAGGGCGAGCGGGGGGTAACGAGCAGTACTTC.

The chain employs TRBV6-5 and TRBJ1-4; D call uncertain. Trimming pared 0 bases from V and 0 bases from J, leaving 8 bases between. CDR1 and CDR2 (germline): MNHEY, SVGAGI. The CDR3 consists of 16 residues. The DNA of the CDR3 is TGTGCCAGCAGTTACTCGTCCGGCGCAACTAATGAAAAACTGTTTTTT. Residues: CASSYSSGATNEKLFF.

This clone was detected once. V is TRBV14 and J is TRBJ2-3, with 12 bases matching TRBD2. With 4 bases clipped from V and 4 bases from J, the junction kept 6 bases outside the gene matches. Germline V gene lookup returns CDR1 SGHDN and CDR2 FVKESK. The length of the CDR3 is 16 residues. CDR3 amino acids: CASSPSSGGAPDTQYF. The DNA for the CDR3 is TGTGCCAGCAGCCCTTCTAGCGGGGGGGCCCCAGATACGCAGTATTTT. The full variable domain, completed using reference TRBV14 and TRBJ2-3, is EAGVTQFPSHSVIEKGQTVTLRCDPISGHDNLYWYRRVMGKEIKFLLHFVKESKQDESGMPNNRFLAERTGGTYSTLKVQPAELEDSGVYFCASSPSSGGAPDTQYFGPGTRLTVL.

On this clone itself: Distinct nucleotide sequences in the sample also encode this CDR3. V and J are TRBV18 and TRBJ1-1; D call uncertain. CDR1 is KGHSH, CDR2 LQKENI, per germline. The CDR3 covers 15 residues. V was pared by 3 bases and J by 0 bases, with 11 bases between. DNA of the CDR3: TGTGCCAGCTCACCCCCTGGGAGGGTGAACACTGAAGCTTTCTTT. It yields the protein CASSPPGRVNTEAFF.